Below are 32 T cell receptor beta chains sequenced from a single sample in a study of T cells in Graves' hyperthyroidism and ophthalmopathy. From RNA transcripts, TCR beta CDR3 regions were amplified. First-round RT-PCR with HTBI primers amplified the TCR CDR3 region. TCRdb ran MiXCR on the multiplex PCR reads and lists one entry per CDR3 protein. The top ten hold around 54% of the sample, which has 340,000 or so distinct CDR3 sequences, roughly 18% seen once. Material: blood. The receptors were sampled from a woman aged 45-59 years with Graves' hyperthyroidism.

This clonotype was counted many times. The V gene is TRBV28, the J gene TRBJ1-6, with a possible D match to TRBD1 (6 bases). This CDR3 comprises 16 residues. CDR1 and CDR2 (germline): MDHEN, SYDVKM. Deletions cut 6 bases from V and 7 bases from J, with 19 bases between. The CDR3 DNA reads as TGTGCCAGCAGGCGCAGTAGGGGGACGAGGAATTCACCCCTCCACTTT. Amino acids: CASRRSRGTRNSPLHF.

This clonotype showed up many times. The chain joins TRBV12-3 or TRBV12-4 to TRBJ2-5; the match to TRBD2 covers 9 bases. CDR3 length equals 17 residues. With V trimmed by 6 bases and J by 4 bases, 15 bases remained unmatched. The CDR3 DNA reads TGTGCCAGCAGACGAGCCGAGGGGCGGGGGGGCCGAGAGACCCAGTACTTC. Translation gives CASRRAEGRGGRETQYF.

V usage is TRBV5-4 and J usage is TRBJ1-3, with 9 positions matching TRBD1. Germline values: CDR1 SGHNT, CDR2 YYREEE (reference sequence). V was pared by 4 bases and J by 8 bases, with 4 bases of the junction left unmatched. The CDR3 is 13 residues long. Written as DNA, the CDR3 is TGTGCCAGCAGCCGACAGGGGGAGGACACCATATATTTT. Encoded protein: CASSRQGEDTIYF. Based on the CDR3 plus reference TRBV5-4 and TRBJ1-3, the full variable domain is ETGVTQSPTHLIKTRGQQVTLRCSSQSGHNTVSWYQQALGQGPQFIFQYYREEENGRGNFPPRFSGLQFPNYSSELNVNALELDDSALYLCASSRQGEDTIYFGEGSWLTVV.

Many counts were recorded for this clonotype. This chain joins TRBV7-6 and TRBJ1-1; possibly TRBD1 for D (5 bases). Trimming shortened V by 1 base and J by 1 base, and 10 bases separated the two germline ends. The CDR3 loop spans 15 amino acids. The germline CDR1 and CDR2 sequences are SGHVS and FNYEAQ. The CDR3 coding sequence is TGTGCCAGCAGCTTAGAAGGGACGGGGAACACTGAAGCTTTCTTT. Amino acid sequence: CASSLEGTGNTEAFF.

The chain links TRBV6-1 to TRBJ2-3; no definite D call. V lost 6 bases to trimming and J lost 3 bases, with 13 bases between them. The length of the CDR3 is 14 residues. Germline CDR1 is MNHNS and CDR2 is SASEGT. The CDR3 DNA reads as TGTGCCAGCAGATTCGGACCTAGGACAGATACGCAGTATTTT. This sequence encodes CASRFGPRTDTQYF.

This clonotype was detected ten times or more. The rearrangement joins TRBV5-6 to TRBJ1-2; tentatively, D is TRBD1 (5 bases). The V gene lost 0 bases and the J gene lost 2 bases, with 11 bases spanning the gap. Germline-derived CDR1 and CDR2 are SGHDT and YYEEEE. This CDR3 spans 15 amino acids. The CDR3: CASSLGGTLNYGYTF. DNA for the CDR3: TGTGCCAGCAGCTTGGGGGGGACTCTCAACTATGGCTACACCTTC.

This clonotype was seen a few times. The chain joins TRBV20-1 to TRBJ2-2; 13 nucleotides line up with TRBD2. In germline, CDR1 is DFQATT, CDR2 SNEGSKA (reference sequence). This CDR3 is 14 amino acids long. With V trimmed by 8 bases and J by 4 bases, 4 bases remained unmatched. This CDR3 is CSLRLAGGTGELFF. The CDR3 DNA is TGCAGTCTTCGACTAGCGGGAGGCACCGGGGAGCTGTTTTTT.

This clonotype has only a few counts. CDR3 DNA: TGTGCCAGCGGCGAAAAACTGTTTTTT. This codes for CASGEKLFF. The chain is built from TRBV6-1 and TRBJ1-4; no clear D. Germline loops: CDR1 MNHNS, CDR2 SASEGT. CDR3 size: 9 residues. Trimming shortened V by 8 bases and J by 8 bases, and 3 bases separated the two germline ends.

This clonotype was picked up one time. The chain is built from TRBV19 and TRBJ1-6, with unresolved D. Germline V gives CDR1 LNHDA, CDR2 SQIVND (reference sequence). This CDR3 region has 13 residues. V was shortened by 11 bases and J by 2 bases, with 10 bases between the two germline ends. CDR3 in amino acids: CAGRLPYNSPLHF. CDR3 nucleotide sequence: TGTGCCGGAAGACTGCCCTATAATTCACCCCTCCACTTT.

This clonotype appeared many times. The chain recombines TRBV2 with TRBJ2-5, with D perhaps matching TRBD1 (6 bases). Germline-derived CDR1 and CDR2 are SNHLY and FYNNEI. The CDR3 is 14 residues long. The V end lost 8 bases, the J end lost 5 bases, and 18 bases lay between the germline ends. DNA of the CDR3: TGTGCCAGCTGGGGGCCAGGGGAATCCGAGACCCAGTACTTC. Protein: CASWGPGESETQYF.

The CDR3 sequence: CASSQLRANEQFF. The DNA of the CDR3 is TGTGCCAGCAGCCAATTAAGGGCAAATGAGCAGTTCTTC. V is TRBV16 and J is TRBJ2-1, with D unclear. Germline CDR1 reads KGHSY; CDR2 reads FQNENV. V was pared by 1 base and J by 7 bases, with 8 bases between. The CDR3 has 13 amino acids.

This clonotype was counted many times. The chain links TRBV6-1 to TRBJ2-7, with a tentative D call TRBD2 (6 bases). The CDR3 runs 15 residues. Trimming removed 7 bases from V and 5 bases from J, with 21 bases in between. Germline V gene lookup returns CDR1 MNHNS and CDR2 SASEGT. In DNA, the CDR3 is TGTGCCAGCACTGACGGGGGATACCGGTCTGACGAGCAGTACGTC. Its protein is CASTDGGYRSDEQYV.

There are many counts of this clonotype. The V call is TRBV9, the J call TRBJ1-1; D is perhaps TRBD1 (5 bases). Trimming removed 3 bases from V and 1 base from J, with 13 bases in between. Germline lookup yields CDR1 SGDLS and CDR2 YYNGEE. The CDR3 runs 15 residues. The CDR3 loop reads CASSALGVGNTEAFF. The CDR3 DNA reads TGTGCCAGCAGCGCCCTAGGGGTAGGGAACACTGAAGCTTTCTTT.

This clonotype was seen a handful of times. The chain combines TRBV5-1 with TRBJ2-3, with 9 bases lining up with TRBD1. V trimming: 2 bases; J trimming: 2 bases; junction bases outside the gene matches: 3. This CDR3 is built from 15 residues. Germline V CDR1 and CDR2: SGHRS, YFSETQ. DNA for the CDR3: TGCGCCAGCAGCTTCCGGGACAGGGACACAGATACGCAGTATTTT. It codes for CASSFRDRDTDTQYF.

This clonotype was picked up a small number of times. The V gene is TRBV4-1, the J gene TRBJ2-7, with TRBD1 matching 7 bases. V trimming: 4 bases; J trimming: 6 bases; junction bases outside the gene matches: 6. The CDR3 runs 13 residues. CDR1 and CDR2 from the germline V gene are MGHRA and YSYEKL. The DNA for the CDR3 is TGCGCCAGCAGCCTGTACAGGGGCGGCGAGCAGTACTTC. Translating gives CASSLYRGGEQYF.

This clonotype was counted a few times. V is TRBV20-1 and J is TRBJ1-3; D gene uncertain. V lost 5 bases, J lost 0 bases, and 11 bases lay in between. The CDR3 loop spans 14 amino acids. Germline V lookup: CDR1 DFQATT, CDR2 SNEGSKA (reference sequence). Written as DNA, the CDR3 is TGCAGTGCTGACGGTACAGTCTCTGGAAACACCATATATTTT. It translates to CSADGTVSGNTIYF.

V is TRBV10-3 and J is TRBJ2-3; tentatively, D is TRBD1 (6 bases). Trimming removed 4 bases at V and 4 bases at J, with 12 bases between. The germline CDR1 and CDR2 sequences are ENHRY and SYGVKD. The CDR3 has 14 amino acids. CDR3 protein: CAISGKGDADTQYF. The CDR3 DNA follows: TGTGCCATCAGTGGGAAGGGGGATGCAGATACGCAGTATTTT.

The V gene is TRBV20-1, the J gene TRBJ1-2; 11 bases fit TRBD1. J lost 8 bases, V lost 1 base, and 9 bases had no gene match. The CDR3 contains 15 residues. Germline CDR1 DFQATT, CDR2 SNEGSKA (reference sequence). CDR3 amino acids: CSARGGTGGEEGYTF. In nucleotides, the CDR3 is TGCAGTGCTAGAGGGGGGACAGGGGGAGAAGAGGGCTACACCTTC.

The table lists this clonotype with a few counts. The V call is TRBV6-1, the J call TRBJ2-1; D not resolved. CDR3 length: 16 residues. CDR1 and CDR2 from the germline V gene are MNHNS and SASEGT. V lost 6 bases and J lost 7, with 22 bases in between. In DNA form, the CDR3 reads TGTGCCAGCAGGTCCACCAAGCTCACCGTTCGAAATGAGCAGTTCTTC. Translated: CASRSTKLTVRNEQFF.

This clonotype was recorded many times. The V gene is TRBV3-1, the J gene TRBJ2-7, with TRBD2 matching 10 bases. CDR1 LGHDT and CDR2 YNNKEL come from the germline V gene (reference sequence). V was clipped by 3 bases and J by 3 bases; unmatched bases: 5. The CDR3 extends over 15 amino acids. CDR3 sequence reads: CASSQGLAGVYEQYF. The CDR3 region has the DNA TGTGCCAGCAGCCAGGGGCTAGCGGGAGTCTACGAGCAGTACTTC.

This clonotype was detected ten times or more. The chain has TRBV30 and TRBJ1-1, with TRBD1 identical over 7 bases. Trimming took 2 bases from V and 7 from J; bases not matched to a gene: 4. The CDR3 totals 12 residues. CDR1 and CDR2 (germline): GTSNPN, SVGIG (reference sequence). For the CDR3, the DNA is TGTGCCTGGAGTAGGACAGGAGATGAAGCTTTCTTT. This translates into CAWSRTGDEAFF.

This clonotype was picked up many times. The chain is built from TRBV12-3 or TRBV12-4 and TRBJ2-7; tentatively, D is TRBD2 (6 bases). This CDR3 contains 16 residues. V was trimmed by 4 bases and J by 7 bases, leaving 23 bases between them. The CDR3 protein is CASSSSTFGAGGEQYF. The CDR3 region has the DNA TGTGCCAGCAGTTCCAGTACCTTTGGGGCAGGAGGGGAGCAGTACTTC.

This clonotype was seen many times. DNA for the CDR3: TGTGCCTGGAGAATAAGGGGACCCCTGGGGGGCAATGAGCAGTTCTTC. Protein sequence: CAWRIRGPLGGNEQFF. The rearrangement joins TRBV30 to TRBJ2-1; tentatively, D is TRBD2 (6 bases). The CDR3 loop spans 16 amino acids. In germline, CDR1 is GTSNPN, CDR2 SVGIG (reference sequence). V was shortened by 3 bases and J by 6 bases, with 21 bases between the two germline ends.

This clonotype was seen a few times. The chain combines TRBV20-1 with TRBJ1-1, with D tentatively TRBD1 (6 bases). Germline V lookup: CDR1 DFQATT, CDR2 SNEGSKA (reference sequence). Trimming took 5 bases from V and 3 from J, leaving 16 bases between them. This CDR3 region has 14 residues. The CDR3 spells CSAQRGGAYTEAFF. As DNA, the CDR3 is TGCAGTGCTCAAAGGGGGGGGGCCTACACTGAAGCTTTCTTT.

The CDR3 reads CASSARTAPYNEQFF. The CDR3 DNA reads as TGTGCCAGCAGCGCCAGGACAGCCCCCTACAATGAGCAGTTCTTC. This chain uses TRBV7-9 with TRBJ2-1; TRBD1 might be the D (6 bases). This CDR3 has 15 residues. The V gene's germline CDR1 is SEHNR and CDR2 FQNEAQ (reference sequence). V shed 5 bases and J shed 2 bases, with 13 bases lying between them.

V gene TRBV5-1 combines with J gene TRBJ1-5; 7 nucleotides align to TRBD1. CDR1 SGHRS and CDR2 YFSETQ come from the germline V gene. Trimming cost V 4 bases and J 5 bases; bases outside gene matches: 9. The CDR3 spans 15 residues. The CDR3 is CASSPGTEGYQPQHF. The CDR3 DNA follows: TGCGCCAGCAGCCCTGGGACAGAGGGGTATCAGCCCCAGCATTTT.

This clonotype was counted a few times. A read error may account for a junction end that differs from germline. The V call is TRBV5-1, the J call TRBJ1-6; TRBD1 agrees at 7 bases. Germline V gene lookup returns CDR1 SGHRS and CDR2 YFSETQ. The CDR3 runs 17 residues. The CDR3 spells CASSAGTDSTYNSPLHF. The CDR3 DNA reads as TGTGCCAGCAGCGCCGGGACAGATTCGACCTATAATTCACCCCTCCACTTT.

In regard to this clonotype: One end of the junction varies from germline; a read error may be responsible. The chain is built from TRBV28 and TRBJ2-2, with 9 bases fitting TRBD2. The CDR3 is 16 residues long. The V gene's germline CDR1 is MDHEN and CDR2 SYDVKM. CDR3 nucleotides: TGTGCCAGCAGCTTATCCGGGACTAGCAACACCGGGGAGCTGTTTTTT. It yields the protein CASSLSGTSNTGELFF.

A word on this clonotype: This could be a read error, since a much larger clone is one nucleotide away. The genes are TRBV29-1 and TRBJ2-1; D is possibly TRBD1 (6 bases). Germline lookup yields CDR1 SQVTM and CDR2 ANQGSEA. Trimming shortened V by 1 base and J by 1 base, and 20 bases separated the two germline ends. The CDR3 extends over 18 amino acids. This CDR3 reads CSVEGRQDPALSYNEQFF. The DNA of the CDR3 is TGCAGCGTTGAAGGTCGACAGGACCCAGCCTTATCCTACAATGAGCAGTTCTTC.

This clonotype was counted ten times or more. This chain links TRBV11-2 with TRBJ2-7; 8 nucleotides match TRBD2. The CDR3 extends over 15 amino acids. The germline V gene encodes CDR1 SGHAT and CDR2 FQNNGV. The CDR3 loop reads CASSLAGPSSYEQYV. In DNA form, the CDR3 reads TGTGCCAGCAGTTTAGCGGGGCCTAGCTCCTACGAGCAGTACGTC.

This clonotype was counted a single time. One end of the junction does not line up with germline, which may come from a read error. V and J are TRBV7-6 and TRBJ1-4, with D unresolved. Per the germline V gene, CDR1 is SGHVS and CDR2 is FNYEAQ. The CDR3 sequence is 16 residues long. The CDR3 region is CASSSALGSTNEKLSF. The CDR3 bases are TGTGCCAGCAGCTCGGCCCTGGGGAGCACTAATGAAAAACTGTCTTTT.

The chain recombines TRBV7-2 with TRBJ2-3; possibly TRBD1 for D (7 bases). Germline assignment: CDR1 SGHTA and CDR2 FQGNSA. The ends were cut back, 7 bases at V and 6 bases at J, with 11 bases in the middle. This CDR3 has 12 residues. The CDR3 DNA reads TGTGCCAGCACCAGGGGGGCGGATACGCAGTATTTT. It yields the protein CASTRGADTQYF.